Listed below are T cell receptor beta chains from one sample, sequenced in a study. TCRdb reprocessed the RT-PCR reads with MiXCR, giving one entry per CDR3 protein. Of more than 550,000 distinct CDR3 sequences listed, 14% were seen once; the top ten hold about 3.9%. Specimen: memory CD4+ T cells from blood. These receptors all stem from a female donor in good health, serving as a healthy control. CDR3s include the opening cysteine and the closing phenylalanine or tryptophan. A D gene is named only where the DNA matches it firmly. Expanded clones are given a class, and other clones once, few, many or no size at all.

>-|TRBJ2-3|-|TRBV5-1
TGCGCCAGCAGCTTGGACAGGCGCACAGATACGCAGTATTTT
CASSLDRRTDTQYF
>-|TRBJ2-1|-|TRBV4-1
TGCGCCAGCAGCCAAGGGCTAGCGAAGATCAATGAGCAGTTCTTC
CASSQGLAKINEQFF
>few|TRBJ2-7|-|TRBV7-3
TGTGCCAGCAGCCCATACTTCGGGGACGAGCAGTACTTC
CASSPYFGDEQYF
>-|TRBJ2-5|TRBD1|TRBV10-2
TGCGCCAGCAGCCGAGACAGGGGAGAACAAGAGACCCAGTACTTC
CASSRDRGEQETQYF
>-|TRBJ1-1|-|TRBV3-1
TGTGCCAGCAGCTTAACGGACAGAGAAGCTTTCTTT
CASSLTDREAFF
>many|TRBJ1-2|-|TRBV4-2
TGTGCCAGCAGCTCTGAGGGGGGTAACTACACCTTC
CASSSEGGNYTF
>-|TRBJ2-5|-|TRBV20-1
TGCAGGATCCCGGTGGGGGAGACCCAGTACTTC
CRIPVGETQYF
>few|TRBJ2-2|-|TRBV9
TGTGCCAGCAGCAACAATGGGCCCCTTCCCGGGGAGCTGTTTTTT
CASSNNGPLPGELFF
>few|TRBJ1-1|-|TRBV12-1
TGTGCCAGCAGCTTCCTGGACGGGAGGAACACTGAAGCTTTCTTT
CASSFLDGRNTEAFF
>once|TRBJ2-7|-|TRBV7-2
TGTGCCAGCAGCGCCCCCAAGAAAGCTGGCTACGAGCAGTACTTC
CASSAPKKAGYEQYF
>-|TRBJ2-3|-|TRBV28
TGTGCCAGCAGTTTAAGTGGGGGCAGGGGTGGCGCAGATACGCAGTATTTT
CASSLSGGRGGADTQYF
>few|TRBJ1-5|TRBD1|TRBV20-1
TGCAGTGCTAGAGTTACAGGGGCGGGCAATCAGCCCCAGCATTTT
CSARVTGAGNQPQHF
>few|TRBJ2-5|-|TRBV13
TGTGCCAGCAGCCGCGCCCGAAGGCTTCAAGAGACCCAGTACTTC
CASSRARRLQETQYF
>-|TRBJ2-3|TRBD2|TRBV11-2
TGTGCCAGCACCACCCAAGGACTAGCGAGCACAGATACGCAGTATTTT
CASTTQGLASTDTQYF
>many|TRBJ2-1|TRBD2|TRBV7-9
TGTGCCAGCAGCTTACCGCCGAGATATAGCGGGGCGAGCTCCTACAATGAGCAGTTCTTC
CASSLPPRYSGASSYNEQFF
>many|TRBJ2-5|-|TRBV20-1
TGCAGTGCTACTCCCCCCCCGGGTCGGGGGCACCAAGAGACCCAGTACTTC
CSATPPPGRGHQETQYF
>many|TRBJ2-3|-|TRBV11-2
TGTGCCAGCAGCTTAGACCCCGGGTCCACAGATACGCAGTATTTT
CASSLDPGSTDTQYF
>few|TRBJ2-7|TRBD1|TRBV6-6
TGTGCCAGCGCTCGAGACAGGGCGGTGAGAGAGCAGTACTTC
CASARDRAVREQYF
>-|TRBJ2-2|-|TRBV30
TGTGCCTGCGGTACCGCAGGGACACAATACACCGGGGAGCTGTTTTTT
CACGTAGTQYTGELFF